The 22 T cell receptor beta chains listed next were all sequenced from one sample in a study of CD8+CD57+ T cells in acquired aplastic anemia. Template material for TCR beta VDJ and CDR3 profiling consisted of genomic DNA. TCRdb reprocessed the reads with MiXCR, giving one entry per CDR3 protein. The data contain 300,000 or so distinct CDR3 sequences, 56% of them seen just once; the ten biggest clones take up roughly 1.2%. All patients picked for sequencing had shown, by flow cytometry, an expansion of CD8+CD57+ cells. The specimen was sorted CD4+, CD8+, or CD8+CD57+ T cells (not recorded which) from PBMCs. The receptors were sampled from a human donor with aplastic anemia.

CDR3 bases: TGCGCCAGCAGTGGGCTAGCGGGCTTCTACAATGAGCAGTTCTTC. Its translation: CASSGLAGFYNEQFF. The chain joins TRBV10-2 to TRBJ2-1, with TRBD2 identical over 8 bases. Per germline, CDR1 WSHSY and CDR2 SAAADI. V lost 4 bases and J lost 3; bases outside the gene matches: 5. The CDR3 totals 15 residues.

This clonotype was recorded once. The rearrangement joins TRBV10-2 to TRBJ1-6; 9 positions agree with TRBD1. The CDR3 length is 17 residues. Losses at the gene ends were 3 bases for V and 6 bases for J; bases not matched to a gene: 9. Germline assignment: CDR1 WSHSY and CDR2 SAAADI. The CDR3 protein is CASSDLGQGWRNSPLHF. CDR3 sequence (DNA): TGCGCCAGCAGTGACCTGGGACAGGGCTGGCGTAATTCACCCCTCCACTTT.

This clonotype was seen repeatedly, ten times or more. This chain joins TRBV5-5 and TRBJ1-2; D ambiguous. V lost 0 bases and J lost 4, with 7 bases in between. CDR3 length: 13 residues. Looked up from germline, CDR1 is SGHKS and CDR2 is YYEKEE (reference sequence). The chain's CDR3 is CASSLAFSYGYTF. The CDR3 DNA follows: TGTGCCAGCAGCTTGGCCTTCAGCTATGGCTACACCTTC.

The J gene is TRBJ1-2, the V gene TRBV7-3; TRBD1 matches 11 bases. Germline lookup yields CDR1 SGHTA and CDR2 FQGTGA. Losses at the gene ends were 4 bases for V and 6 bases for J; bases not matched to a gene: 7. This CDR3 comprises 15 residues. This chain's CDR3 is CASSSKDRGPDGYTF. The DNA of the CDR3 is TGTGCCAGCAGCTCAAAGGACAGGGGGCCGGATGGCTACACCTTC. Combining the CDR3 with reference TRBV7-3 and TRBJ1-2 gives the whole variable domain GAGVSQTPSNKVTEKGKYVELRCDPISGHTALYWYRQSLGQGPEFLIYFQGTGAADDSGLPNDRFFAVRPEGSVSTLKIQRTERGDSAVYLCASSSKDRGPDGYTFGSGTRLTVV.

This chain joins TRBV2 and TRBJ1-5; 7 positions match TRBD1. Germline V gives CDR1 SNHLY, CDR2 FYNNEI. This CDR3 is built from 14 residues. The V segment lost 5 bases and the J segment 5 bases; nucleotides outside the gene matches: 6. For the CDR3, the DNA is TGTGCCAGCAGTTCCGGGACAGAATATCAGCCCCAGCATTTT. Amino acids: CASSSGTEYQPQHF.

Concerning this clonotype: One end of the junction varies from germline; a read error may be responsible. V and J are TRBV9 and TRBJ2-2; maybe TRBD2 (6 bases). Per the germline V gene, CDR1 is SGDLS and CDR2 is YYNGEE. The CDR3 extends over 16 amino acids. CDR3 in DNA: TGTGCCAGCAGCATGGGGTTAGCGGCGAACACCGAGGAGCTGTTTTTT. Amino acid sequence: CASSMGLAANTEELFF.

The chain combines TRBV11-3 with TRBJ1-1, with D tentatively TRBD1 (5 bases). V shed 6 bases and J shed 11 bases, with 28 bases lying between them. This CDR3 contains 16 residues. Germline V lookup: CDR1 SGHNT, CDR2 YENEEA. This CDR3 reads CASSGGNPGAFASAFF. In DNA form, the CDR3 reads TGTGCCAGCAGTGGGGGGAACCCTGGGGCCTTTGCGTCGGCTTTCTTT. Full variable domain (missing parts from reference TRBV11-3 and TRBJ1-1): EAGVVQSPRYKIIEKKQPVAFWCNPISGHNTLYWYLQNLGQGPELLIRYENEEAVDDSQLPKDRFSAERLKGVDSTLKIQPAELGDSAVYLCASSGGNPGAFASAFFGQGTRLTVV.

The V and J genes are TRBV11-1 and TRBJ2-1; D is undetermined. Germline V CDR1 and CDR2: SGHAT, FQDESV (reference sequence). V shed 3 bases and J shed 9 bases, with 18 bases lying between them. CDR3 length: 15 amino acids. The CDR3 DNA follows: TGTGCCAGCAGCTTTCCGGGCCCCGACTTAAGTGAGCAGTTCTTC. This encodes CASSFPGPDLSEQFF.

The chain recombines TRBV5-1 with TRBJ2-1, with 12 nucleotides matching TRBD2. This CDR3 spans 16 amino acids. Germline V gene sequence: CDR1 SGHRS, CDR2 YFSETQ. Losses at the gene ends were 4 bases for V and 6 bases for J; bases not matched to a gene: 8. CDR3 nucleotides: TGCGCCAGCAGCGAACGACTAGCGGGAGTTTTCAATGAGCAGTTCTTC. Translating it yields CASSERLAGVFNEQFF.

This clonotype has ten or more counts. The J gene is TRBJ2-2, the V gene TRBV4-1; D possibly corresponds to TRBD2 (6 bases). Germline V CDR1 and CDR2: MGHRA, YSYEKL. The CDR3 length is 15 residues. Trimming removed 0 bases from V and 7 bases from J, with 12 bases in between. The CDR3 region is CASSQDPGVFGELFF. For the CDR3, the DNA is TGCGCCAGCAGCCAAGATCCGGGGGTCTTCGGGGAGCTGTTTTTT.

CDR3 sequence (DNA): TGCGCCAGCAGTGATCGGAAACAGGGGACAGTCAATAATTCACCCCTCCACTTT. This codes for CASSDRKQGTVNNSPLHF. The chain recombines TRBV10-2 with TRBJ1-6, with TRBD1 matching over 7 bases. The germline CDR1 and CDR2 sequences are WSHSY and SAAADI. This CDR3 comprises 18 residues. Unmatched junction bases numbered 13, after V lost 3 bases and J lost 5 bases.

This clonotype was detected only once. V and J are TRBV7-3 and TRBJ2-7, with 9 bases lining up with TRBD1. The CDR3 is 15 residues long. Germline lookup yields CDR1 SGHTA and CDR2 FQGTGA. V lost 6 bases to trimming and J lost 2 bases; unmatched junction nucleotides: 8. CDR3 nucleotide sequence: TGTGCCAGCAGGTCTCCGGGACAGGGCCCCTACGAGCAGTACTTC. This sequence encodes CASRSPGQGPYEQYF.

The chain joins TRBV19 to TRBJ2-1; tentative D call: TRBD2 (6 bases). Germline V gives CDR1 LNHDA, CDR2 SQIVND (reference sequence). The V gene lost 2 bases and the J gene lost 6 bases, with 11 bases spanning the gap. The CDR3 contains 14 residues. Here the CDR3 DNA reads TGTGCCAGTAGTATAAGGACTACCCTCAATGAGCAGTTCTTC. This translates into CASSIRTTLNEQFF. Using reference TRBV19 and TRBJ2-1 for the parts outside the CDR3, the full variable domain is DGGITQSPKYLFRKEGQNVTLSCEQNLNHDAMYWYRQDPGQGLRLIYYSQIVNDFQKGDIAEGYSVSREKKESFPLTVTSAQKNPTAFYLCASSIRTTLNEQFFGPGTRLTVL.

The chain carries TRBV5-1 and TRBJ2-5, with 10 positions matching TRBD2. Germline V gene lookup returns CDR1 SGHRS and CDR2 YFSETQ. There are 15 residues in the CDR3. V trimming: 4 bases; J trimming: 4 bases; junction bases outside the gene matches: 7. The CDR3 protein is CASSVIAGGGETQYF. The CDR3 nucleotides are TGCGCCAGCAGCGTAATAGCGGGAGGAGGAGAGACCCAGTACTTC.

This clonotype was detected a few times. The V and J genes are TRBV5-4 and TRBJ2-3, with D tentatively TRBD1 or TRBD2 (5 bases each). This CDR3 region has 16 residues. The ends were cut back, 0 bases at V and 1 base at J, with 12 bases in the middle. Germline lookup yields CDR1 SGHNT and CDR2 YYREEE (reference sequence). In DNA, the CDR3 is TGTGCCAGCAGCTTGGTGGGGGTAGAGGGCACAGATACGCAGTATTTT. It codes for CASSLVGVEGTDTQYF.

The V call is TRBV20-1, the J call TRBJ2-7; D is uncertain. Between the trimmed V and J ends, which lost 0 bases and 4 bases, there was a span of 16 bases. Per germline, CDR1 DFQATT and CDR2 SNEGSKA (reference sequence). There are 15 residues in the CDR3. The CDR3 coding sequence is TGCAGTGCTAGAGAGGGTCTCTCCCCGATATACGAGCAGTACTTC. Translation: CSAREGLSPIYEQYF.

This chain links TRBV20-1 with TRBJ2-7; D assignment may be TRBD1 or TRBD2 (5 bases each). Germline CDR1 is DFQATT and CDR2 is SNEGSKA (reference sequence). V lost 0 bases and J lost 12, with 12 bases in between. The CDR3 runs to 11 residues. The CDR3 DNA reads TGCAGTGCTAGAGAAGGGACCGTAAGGTACTTC. This sequence encodes CSAREGTVRYF.

V is TRBV24-1 and J is TRBJ2-5; D is tentatively TRBD1 or TRBD2 (7 bases each). Trimming stripped 5 bases from V and 1 base from J, with 16 bases between. The CDR3 totals 16 residues. Germline V CDR1 and CDR2: KGHDR, SFDVKD. CDR3 in DNA: TGTGCCACCAGTGTTTCAGGGGGAGGGCCCCAAGAGACCCAGTACTTC. Its protein is CATSVSGGGPQETQYF.

The J gene is TRBJ1-1, the V gene TRBV29-1, with D perhaps TRBD1 (5 bases). V was pared by 3 bases and J by 1 base, with 15 bases between. CDR3 length: 15 residues. Germline CDR1 and CDR2: SQVTM and ANQGSEA. For the CDR3, the DNA is TGCAGCGTTGAGGGACGACCGTTAAGGAACACTGAAGCTTTCTTT. Protein sequence: CSVEGRPLRNTEAFF.

The chain employs TRBV5-1 and TRBJ1-2; D uncertain. The CDR3 is 13 residues long. Germline V gene lookup returns CDR1 SGHRS and CDR2 YFSETQ. V was clipped by 0 bases and J by 8 bases, with 11 bases between them. This CDR3 reads CASSLANTGGYTF. The CDR3 DNA is TGCGCCAGCAGCTTGGCCAATACGGGGGGCTACACCTTC.

The V call is TRBV19, the J call TRBJ2-7; no firm D call. Germline V gives CDR1 LNHDA, CDR2 SQIVND (reference sequence). This CDR3 has 13 amino acids. V lost 4 bases, J lost 2 bases, and 9 bases lay in between. The CDR3 region has the DNA TGTGCCAGTAGTACGACTGTAGCCTACGAGCAGTACTTC. Translation gives CASSTTVAYEQYF. The whole variable domain, filled in from reference TRBV19 and TRBJ2-7, reads DGGITQSPKYLFRKEGQNVTLSCEQNLNHDAMYWYRQDPGQGLRLIYYSQIVNDFQKGDIAEGYSVSREKKESFPLTVTSAQKNPTAFYLCASSTTVAYEQYFGPGTRLTVT.

V gene TRBV4-1 combines with J gene TRBJ1-2; D not certain. This CDR3 comprises 14 residues. The V end was cut by 5 bases, the J end by 4 bases, with 14 bases between. Per the germline V gene, CDR1 is MGHRA and CDR2 is YSYEKL. CDR3 protein: CASSRERTPYGYTF. Here the CDR3 DNA reads TGCGCCAGCAGCAGGGAACGGACCCCCTATGGCTACACCTTC.